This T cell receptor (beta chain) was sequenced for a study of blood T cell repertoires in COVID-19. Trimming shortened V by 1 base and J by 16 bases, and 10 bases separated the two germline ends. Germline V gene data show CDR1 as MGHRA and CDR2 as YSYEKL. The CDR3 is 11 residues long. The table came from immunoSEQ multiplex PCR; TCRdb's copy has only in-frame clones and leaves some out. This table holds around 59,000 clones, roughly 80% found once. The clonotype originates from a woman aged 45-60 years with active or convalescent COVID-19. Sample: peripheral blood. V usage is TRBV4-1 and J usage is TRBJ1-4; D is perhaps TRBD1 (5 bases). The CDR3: CASSQGQLKFF. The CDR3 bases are TGCGCCAGCAGCCAAGGACAGCTTAAGTTTTTT.